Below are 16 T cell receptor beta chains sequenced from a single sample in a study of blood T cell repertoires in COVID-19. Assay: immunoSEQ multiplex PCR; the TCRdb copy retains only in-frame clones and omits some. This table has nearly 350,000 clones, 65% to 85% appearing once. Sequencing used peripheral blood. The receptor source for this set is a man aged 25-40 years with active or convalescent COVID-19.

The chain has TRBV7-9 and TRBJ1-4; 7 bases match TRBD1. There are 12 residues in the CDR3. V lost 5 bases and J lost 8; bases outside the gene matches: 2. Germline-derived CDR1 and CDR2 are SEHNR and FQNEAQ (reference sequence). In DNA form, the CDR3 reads TGTGCCAGCAGCGCGACAGGGGAAAAACTGTTTTTT. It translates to CASSATGEKLFF.

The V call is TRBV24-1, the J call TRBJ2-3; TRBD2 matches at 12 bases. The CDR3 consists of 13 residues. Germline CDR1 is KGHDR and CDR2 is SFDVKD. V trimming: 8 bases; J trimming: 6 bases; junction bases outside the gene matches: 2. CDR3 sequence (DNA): TGTGCCACCATCGGACTAGCGGGGGATACGCAGTATTTT. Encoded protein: CATIGLAGDTQYF.

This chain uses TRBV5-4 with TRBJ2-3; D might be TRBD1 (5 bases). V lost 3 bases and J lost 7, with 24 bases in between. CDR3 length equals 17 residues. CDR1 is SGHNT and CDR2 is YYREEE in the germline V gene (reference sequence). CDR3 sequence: CASSSGALGWRGNTQYF. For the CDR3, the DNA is TGTGCCAGCAGCTCTGGGGCACTCGGCTGGCGCGGAAATACGCAGTATTTT.

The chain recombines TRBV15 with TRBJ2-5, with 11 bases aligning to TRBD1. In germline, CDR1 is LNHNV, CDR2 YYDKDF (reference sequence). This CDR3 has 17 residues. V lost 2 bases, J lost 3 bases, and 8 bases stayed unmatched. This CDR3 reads CATSRPKDRGLEETQYF. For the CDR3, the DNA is TGTGCCACCAGCAGACCGAAGGACAGGGGGCTTGAAGAGACCCAGTACTTC. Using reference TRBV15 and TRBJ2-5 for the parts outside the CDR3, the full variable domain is DAMVIQNPRYQVTQFGKPVTLSCSQTLNHNVMYWYQQKSSQAPKLLFHYYDKDFNNEADTPDNFQSRRPNTSFCFLDIRSPGLGDTAMYLCATSRPKDRGLEETQYFGPGTRLLVL.

Written as DNA, the CDR3 is TGTGCCAGCAGCTTAGCGATCCCTAGCGGGACTTACGAGCAGTACTTC. Translated: CASSLAIPSGTYEQYF. The gene calls are TRBV7-3 and TRBJ2-7, with 9 bases identical to TRBD2. With V trimmed by 2 bases and J by 4 bases, 9 bases remained unmatched. Germline CDR1 reads SGHTA; CDR2 reads FQGTGA. The CDR3 is made up of 16 amino acids.

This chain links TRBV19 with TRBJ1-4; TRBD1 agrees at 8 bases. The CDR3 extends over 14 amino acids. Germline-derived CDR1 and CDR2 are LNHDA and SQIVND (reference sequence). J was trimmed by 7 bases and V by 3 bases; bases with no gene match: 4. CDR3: CASSIATGVEKLFF. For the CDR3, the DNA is TGTGCCAGTAGTATTGCGACAGGGGTTGAAAAACTGTTTTTT.

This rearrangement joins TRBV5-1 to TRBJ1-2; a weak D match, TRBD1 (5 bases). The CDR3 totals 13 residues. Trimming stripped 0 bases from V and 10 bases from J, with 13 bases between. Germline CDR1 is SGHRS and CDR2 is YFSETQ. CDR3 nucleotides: TGCGCCAGCAGCTTGGCCGTGACAGAAGCCTACACCTTC. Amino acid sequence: CASSLAVTEAYTF.

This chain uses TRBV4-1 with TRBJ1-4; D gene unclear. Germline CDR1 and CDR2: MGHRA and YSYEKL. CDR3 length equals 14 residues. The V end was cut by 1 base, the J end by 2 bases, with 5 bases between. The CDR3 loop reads CASSQGVTNEKLFF. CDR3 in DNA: TGCGCCAGCAGCCAAGGAGTCACTAATGAAAAACTGTTTTTT.

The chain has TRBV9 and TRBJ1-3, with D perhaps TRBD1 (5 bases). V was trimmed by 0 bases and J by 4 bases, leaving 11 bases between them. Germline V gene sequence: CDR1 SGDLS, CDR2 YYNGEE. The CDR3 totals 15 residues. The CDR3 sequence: CASSVAPGLGNTIYF. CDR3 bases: TGTGCCAGCAGCGTAGCTCCGGGACTGGGAAACACCATATATTTT.

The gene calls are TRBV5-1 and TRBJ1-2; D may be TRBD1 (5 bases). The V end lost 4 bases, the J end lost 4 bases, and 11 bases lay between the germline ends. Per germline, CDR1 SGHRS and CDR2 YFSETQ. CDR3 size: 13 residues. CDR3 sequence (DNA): TGCGCCAGCAGCGACAGTCTCTTCTATGGCTACACCTTC. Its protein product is CASSDSLFYGYTF.

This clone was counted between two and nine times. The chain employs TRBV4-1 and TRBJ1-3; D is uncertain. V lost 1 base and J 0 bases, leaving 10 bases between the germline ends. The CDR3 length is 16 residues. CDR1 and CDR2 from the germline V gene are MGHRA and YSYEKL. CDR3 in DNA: TGCGCCAGCAGCCAAGTTCCGCCGGGCTCTGGAAACACCATATATTTT. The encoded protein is CASSQVPPGSGNTIYF.

The CDR3 sequence: CASSLATGQGYNSPLHF. CDR3 nucleotides: TGCGCCAGCAGCTTGGCCACGGGACAGGGGTATAATTCACCCCTCCACTTT. The chain is built from TRBV5-1 and TRBJ1-6, with 10 bases aligning to TRBD1. V shed 0 bases and J 4 bases; nucleotides not matched to a gene: 4. The CDR3 length is 17 residues. The germline gives CDR1 SGHRS, CDR2 YFSETQ.

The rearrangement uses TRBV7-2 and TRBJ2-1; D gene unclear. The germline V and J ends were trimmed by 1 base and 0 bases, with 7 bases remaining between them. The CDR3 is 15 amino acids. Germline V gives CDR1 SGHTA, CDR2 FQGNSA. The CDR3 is CASSLEMSSYNEQFF. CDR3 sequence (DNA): TGTGCCAGCAGCTTAGAGATGAGCTCCTACAATGAGCAGTTCTTC.

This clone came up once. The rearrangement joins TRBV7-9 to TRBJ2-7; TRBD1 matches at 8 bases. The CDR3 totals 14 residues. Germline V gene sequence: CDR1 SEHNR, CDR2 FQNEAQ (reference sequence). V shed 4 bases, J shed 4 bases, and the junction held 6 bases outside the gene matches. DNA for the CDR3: TGTGCCAGCAGCTCGGGACAGGTGATGTACGAGCAGTACTTC. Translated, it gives CASSSGQVMYEQYF.

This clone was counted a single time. CDR3 sequence: CASQSMNTEAFF. CDR3 nucleotides: TGTGCCAGCCAGTCGATGAACACTGAAGCTTTCTTT. This chain uses TRBV11-3 with TRBJ1-1; the D is unclear. Deletions cut 8 bases from V and 0 bases from J, with 7 bases between. The germline CDR1 and CDR2 sequences are SGHNT and YENEEA. This CDR3 is built from 12 residues.

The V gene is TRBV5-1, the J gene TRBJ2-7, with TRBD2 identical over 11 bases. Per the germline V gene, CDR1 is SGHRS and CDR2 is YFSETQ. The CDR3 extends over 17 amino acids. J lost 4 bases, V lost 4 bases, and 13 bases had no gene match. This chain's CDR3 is CASSSTSGGPSKYEQYF. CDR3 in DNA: TGCGCCAGCAGCAGTACTAGCGGGGGACCCTCCAAGTACGAGCAGTACTTC.